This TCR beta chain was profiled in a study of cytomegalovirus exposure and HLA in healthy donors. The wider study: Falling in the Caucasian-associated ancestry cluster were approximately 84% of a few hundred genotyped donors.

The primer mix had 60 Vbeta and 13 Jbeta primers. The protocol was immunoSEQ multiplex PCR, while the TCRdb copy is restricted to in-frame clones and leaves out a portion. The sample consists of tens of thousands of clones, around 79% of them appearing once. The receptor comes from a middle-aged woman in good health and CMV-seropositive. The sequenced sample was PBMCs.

The CDR3 DNA reads as TGTGCCAGCAGCCAACAGGGCGCCCTTACGTCCTACAATGAGCAGTTCTTC. Amino acid sequence: CASSQQGALTSYNEQFF. The V gene is TRBV14, the J gene TRBJ2-1; D may be TRBD1 (5 bases). Per germline, CDR1 SGHDN and CDR2 FVKESK. This CDR3 spans 17 amino acids. V lost 2 bases and J lost 1, with 15 bases in between. The full variable domain, its missing parts supplied by reference TRBV14 and TRBJ2-1, is EAGVTQFPSHSVIEKGQTVTLRCDPISGHDNLYWYRRVMGKEIKFLLHFVKESKQDESGMPNNRFLAERTGGTYSTLKVQPAELEDSGVYFCASSQQGALTSYNEQFFGPGTRLTVL.